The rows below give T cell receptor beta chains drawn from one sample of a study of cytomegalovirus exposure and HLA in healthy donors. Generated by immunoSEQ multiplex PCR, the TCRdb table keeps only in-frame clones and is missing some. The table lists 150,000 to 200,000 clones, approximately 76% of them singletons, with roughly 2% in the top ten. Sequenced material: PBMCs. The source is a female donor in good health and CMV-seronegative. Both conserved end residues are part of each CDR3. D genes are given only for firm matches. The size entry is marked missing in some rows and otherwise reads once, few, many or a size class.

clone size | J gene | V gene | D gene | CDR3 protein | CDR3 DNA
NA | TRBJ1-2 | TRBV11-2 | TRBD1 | CASSFGARDRSGYTF | TGTGCCAGCAGCTTCGGAGCACGGGACAGGAGCGGCTACACCTTC
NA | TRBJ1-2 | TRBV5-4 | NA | CASSFTGDYYGYTF | TGTGCCAGCAGCTTTACCGGGGATTACTATGGCTACACCTTC
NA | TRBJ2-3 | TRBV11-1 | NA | CASSPGTDTQYF | TGTGCCAGCAGCCCAGGGACAGATACGCAGTATTTT
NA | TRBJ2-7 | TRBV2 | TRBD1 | CASRRGQGGGEQYF | TGTGCCAGCAGAAGAGGACAGGGAGGAGGCGAGCAGTACTTC
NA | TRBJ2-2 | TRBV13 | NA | CASSRAPGRELFF | TGTGCCAGCAGCCGGGCCCCGGGGAGGGAGCTGTTTTTT
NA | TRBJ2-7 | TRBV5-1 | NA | CASSGGGAQDGEQYF | TGCGCCAGCAGCGGCGGCGGGGCGCAAGACGGCGAGCAGTACTTC
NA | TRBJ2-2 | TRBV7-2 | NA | CASSLVGTNTGELFF | TGTGCCAGCAGCTTAGTCGGGACAAACACCGGGGAGCTGTTTTTT
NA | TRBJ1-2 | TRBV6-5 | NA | CASSFTRRGYGYTF | TGTGCCAGCAGTTTCACACGAAGGGGCTATGGCTACACCTTC
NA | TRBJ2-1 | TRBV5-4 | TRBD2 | CASSLREGYNEQFF | TGTGCCAGCAGCTTGCGGGAGGGTTACAATGAGCAGTTCTTC
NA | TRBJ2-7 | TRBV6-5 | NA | CASSYFKLAEREQYF | TGTGCCAGCAGTTACTTCAAACTAGCTGAGCGAGAGCAGTACTTC
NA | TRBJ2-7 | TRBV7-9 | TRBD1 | CASSRTGSEQYF | TGTGCCAGCAGCCGGACAGGCTCCGAGCAGTACTTC
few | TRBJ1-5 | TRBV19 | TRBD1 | CASSSRQGDQPQHF | TGTGCCAGTAGTTCCCGACAGGGCGATCAGCCCCAGCATTTT
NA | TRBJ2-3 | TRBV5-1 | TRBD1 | CASSIPGQGATDTQYF | TGCGCCAGCAGCATCCCGGGACAGGGGGCCACAGATACGCAGTATTTT
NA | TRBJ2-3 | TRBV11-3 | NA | CASSLDRADTQYF | TGTGCCAGCAGCTTAGATCGAGCAGATACGCAGTATTTT
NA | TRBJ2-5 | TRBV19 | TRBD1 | CASSDRDRVGETQYF | TGTGCCAGTAGTGACCGGGACAGGGTGGGGGAGACCCAGTACTTC
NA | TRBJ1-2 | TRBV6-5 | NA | CANSSERGGYTF | TGTGCCAACAGCTCCGAGAGAGGTGGCTACACCTTC
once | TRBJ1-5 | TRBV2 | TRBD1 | CASTEGGSGESAQHF | TGTGCCAGCACCGAAGGGGGCAGTGGGGAATCTGCCCAGCATTTT
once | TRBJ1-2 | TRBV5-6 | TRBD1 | CASIQTGRIYGYTF | TGTGCCAGCATCCAGACAGGGAGGATCTATGGCTACACCTTC
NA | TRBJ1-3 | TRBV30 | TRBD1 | CAWGQGFSGNTIYF | TGTGCCTGGGGACAGGGCTTCTCTGGAAACACCATATATTTT
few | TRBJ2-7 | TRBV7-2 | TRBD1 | CASSPGTGLYEQYF | TGTGCCAGCAGCCCCGGGACAGGGCTGTACGAGCAGTACTTC
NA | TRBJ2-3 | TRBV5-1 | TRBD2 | CASSLRLAGGTDTQYF | TGCGCCAGCAGCTTACGACTAGCGGGGGGCACAGATACGCAGTATTTT
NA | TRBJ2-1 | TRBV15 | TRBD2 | CATSGLGWTSGVYEQFF | TGTGCCACCAGCGGACTAGGGTGGACTAGCGGGGTCTATGAGCAGTTCTTC
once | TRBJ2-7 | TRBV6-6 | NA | CASSYSRSTGSYEQYF | TGTGCCAGCAGTTACTCTCGATCGACAGGTTCCTACGAGCAGTACTTC
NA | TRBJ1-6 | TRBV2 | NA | CASSPGPRGSPLHF | TGTGCCAGCAGCCCCGGTCCCCGAGGATCACCCCTCCACTTT
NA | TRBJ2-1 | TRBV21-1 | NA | CASRLQFF | TGTGCCAGCAGGCTACAGTTCTTC
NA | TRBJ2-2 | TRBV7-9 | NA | CASSLSGPGELFF | TGTGCCAGCAGCTTATCAGGGCCCGGGGAGCTGTTTTTT
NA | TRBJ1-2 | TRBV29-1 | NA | CSVGGSGRISYGYTF | TGCAGCGTGGGGGGTTCAGGACGTATAAGCTATGGCTACACCTTC
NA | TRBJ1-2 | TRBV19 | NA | CASRPRQDYGYTF | TGTGCCAGTAGACCCCGACAGGACTATGGCTACACCTTC
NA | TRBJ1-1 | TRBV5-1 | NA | CASSLAQGLNTEAFF | TGCGCCAGCAGCTTGGCGCAGGGCCTTAACACTGAAGCTTTCTTT
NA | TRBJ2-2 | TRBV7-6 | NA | CASSLVASFNTGELFF | TGTGCCAGCAGCTTAGTTGCTAGCTTTAACACCGGGGAGCTGTTTTTT
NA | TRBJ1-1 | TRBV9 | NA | CASSRTGTNTEAFF | TGTGCCAGCAGCCGCACAGGTACGAACACTGAAGCTTTCTTT
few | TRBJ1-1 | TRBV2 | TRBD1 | CASSRQGGAGMNTEAFF | TGTGCCAGCAGCCGACAGGGGGGGGCGGGGATGAACACTGAAGCTTTCTTT
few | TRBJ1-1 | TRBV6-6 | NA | CASTPKSIGAGTEAFF | TGTGCCAGCACCCCAAAGTCTATAGGGGCTGGAACTGAAGCTTTCTTT
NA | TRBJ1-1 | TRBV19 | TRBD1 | CASSIRQGNTEAFF | TGTGCCAGTAGTATCCGACAGGGGAACACTGAAGCTTTCTTT
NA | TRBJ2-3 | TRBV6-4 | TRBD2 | CASSDLAGASTDTQYF | TGTGCCAGCAGCGACTTAGCGGGGGCTAGCACAGATACGCAGTATTTT
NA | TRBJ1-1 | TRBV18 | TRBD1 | CASSPGQGPTEAFF | TGTGCCAGCTCACCGGGACAGGGTCCCACTGAAGCTTTCTTT
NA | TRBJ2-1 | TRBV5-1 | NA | CASSLDSNANEQFF | TGCGCCAGCAGCTTGGATAGTAACGCAAATGAGCAGTTCTTC
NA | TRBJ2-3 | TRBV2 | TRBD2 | CASSAARGLSDTQYF | TGTGCCAGCAGTGCTGCGCGGGGGTTGTCAGATACGCAGTATTTT
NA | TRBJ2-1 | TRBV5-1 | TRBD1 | CASSKTGGEDEQFF | TGCGCCAGCAGCAAGACAGGGGGCGAGGATGAGCAGTTCTTC
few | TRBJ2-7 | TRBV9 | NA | CASSVEQGLVYEQYF | TGTGCCAGCAGCGTAGAACAGGGTCTTGTCTACGAGCAGTACTTC
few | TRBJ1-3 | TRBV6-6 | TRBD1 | CASTDPGQGSGNTIYF | TGTGCCAGCACCGATCCGGGACAGGGCTCTGGAAACACCATATATTTT
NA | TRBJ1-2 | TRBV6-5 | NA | CASSYGAWPSNYGYTF | TGTGCCAGCAGTTACGGGGCCTGGCCCTCTAACTATGGCTACACCTTC
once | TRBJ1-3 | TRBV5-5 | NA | CASSLAGGNTIYF | TGTGCCAGCAGCTTGGCCGGTGGAAACACCATATATTTT
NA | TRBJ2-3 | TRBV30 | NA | CAWSPGNVDTQYF | TGTGCCTGGAGTCCAGGGAATGTGGATACGCAGTATTTT
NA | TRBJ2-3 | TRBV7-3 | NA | CASSSTGSTDTQYF | TGTGCCAGCAGCTCGACAGGTAGCACAGATACGCAGTATTTT